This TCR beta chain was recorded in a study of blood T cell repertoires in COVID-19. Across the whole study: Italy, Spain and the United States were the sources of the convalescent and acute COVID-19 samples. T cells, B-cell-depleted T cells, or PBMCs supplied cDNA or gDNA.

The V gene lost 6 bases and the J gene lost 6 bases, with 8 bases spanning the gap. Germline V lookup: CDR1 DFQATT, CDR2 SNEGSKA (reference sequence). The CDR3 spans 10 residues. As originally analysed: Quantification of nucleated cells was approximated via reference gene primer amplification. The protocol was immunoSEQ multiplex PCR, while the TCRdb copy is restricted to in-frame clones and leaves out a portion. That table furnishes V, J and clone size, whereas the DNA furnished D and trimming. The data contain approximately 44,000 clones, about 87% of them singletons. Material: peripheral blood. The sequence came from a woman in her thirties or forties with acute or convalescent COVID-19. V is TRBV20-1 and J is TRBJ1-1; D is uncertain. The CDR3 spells CSAERAEAFF. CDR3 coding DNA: TGCAGTGCCGAGAGGGCTGAAGCTTTCTTT.